The sequence of this T cell receptor (beta chain) was determined in a study of T cells in Graves' hyperthyroidism and ophthalmopathy. The source material, RNA transcripts, was used to amplify TCR beta CDR3 regions. HTBI primers were the set used in a first-round RT-PCR of the TCR CDR3. TCRdb analysed the multiplex PCR reads with MiXCR anew, one entry per CDR3 protein. The sample records approximately 410,000 distinct CDR3 sequences, under 15% being singletons. Trimming took 4 bases from V and 1 from J, leaving 11 bases between them. The CDR3 contains 15 residues. The germline V gene encodes CDR1 SQVTM and CDR2 ANQGSEA. Ophthalmopathy in the patients scored at least 3 on Clinical Activity Score and at least 4 on NOSPECS grade, lasting under 3 months. General study findings and limits: Most thyroid clonotypes with frequency above 0.001 were detected in blood. Ophthalmopathy was identified by the model a median 6.5 months ahead of onset.

This clonotype was seen at least ten times. Its antigen is not known. Sequencing used blood. This receptor was obtained from a man between 18 and 29 years old with Graves' ophthalmopathy. The genes are TRBV29-1 and TRBJ2-6; D is perhaps TRBD2 (6 bases). CDR3 nucleotides: TGCAGCGTTGCCGCGGGACCTTCTGGGGCCAACGTCCTGACTTTC. Translation gives CSVAAGPSGANVLTF.